Shown below are 10 T cell receptor beta chains from a single sample sequenced in a study of blood T cell repertoires in COVID-19. Libraries were prepared by immunoSEQ multiplex PCR; TCRdb keeps only in-frame clonotypes and omits some of them. The profile shows roughly 62,000 clones, roughly three quarters of them singletons. Sequences were obtained from peripheral blood. These receptor sequences come from a woman aged 80 or older with active or convalescent COVID-19.

This clone was seen just once. The chain carries TRBV5-1 and TRBJ2-5, with D possibly TRBD2 on 6 matching bases. CDR3 length: 15 residues. The V gene's germline CDR1 is SGHRS and CDR2 YFSETQ. The V end was cut by 0 bases, the J end by 4 bases, with 13 bases between. The CDR3 coding sequence is TGCGCCAGCAGCTTGGCGGGGACTGGGGGAGAGACCCAGTACTTC. It specifies CASSLAGTGGETQYF.

This clone was counted a few times. The V and J genes are TRBV12-5 and TRBJ1-2, with 7 bases fitting TRBD1. This CDR3 has 18 amino acids. CDR1 and CDR2 (germline): LGHNT, FRNRAP. Unmatched junction bases numbered 17, after V lost 5 bases and J lost 2 bases. The CDR3 DNA follows: TGTGCTAGTGGTACAAGCCTGTCCTCGGGACAGAGAAACTATGGCTACACCTTC. Translation: CASGTSLSSGQRNYGYTF.

The chain couples TRBV5-1 to TRBJ1-6; 8 bases match TRBD1. CDR3 length: 17 residues. Germline CDR1 reads SGHRS; CDR2 reads YFSETQ. The ends lost 7 bases at V and 10 bases at J; junction bases unmatched: 19. CDR3 nucleotides: TGCGCCAGCCGATTAATAGTAGATGGACAGGGAGGATCACCCCTCCACTTT. Translating it yields CASRLIVDGQGGSPLHF.

The chain recombines TRBV11-3 with TRBJ1-6; D is perhaps TRBD1 (5 bases). This CDR3 has 13 amino acids. Trimming cost V 0 bases and J 8 bases, with 5 bases left between them. Germline V gene data show CDR1 as SGHNT and CDR2 as YENEEA. For the CDR3, the DNA is TGTGCCAGCAGCTTAGAAGGGGATTCACCCCTCCACTTT. Translated: CASSLEGDSPLHF.

In this sample, this clone turned up once. The chain joins TRBV20-1 to TRBJ1-5; TRBD1 might be the D (6 bases). The CDR3 extends over 12 amino acids. Germline V gene data show CDR1 as DFQATT and CDR2 as SNEGSKA (reference sequence). V was pared by 3 bases and J by 7 bases, with 10 bases between. CDR3 DNA: TGCAGTGCTAGTAACAGGGTCCAGCCCCAGCATTTT. Translating gives CSASNRVQPQHF.

The table lists this clone with a count of one. The V and J genes are TRBV5-1 and TRBJ2-5; unclear D gene. CDR3 length: 12 amino acids. The germline V and J ends were trimmed by 4 bases and 1 base, with 5 bases remaining between them. The germline CDR1 and CDR2 sequences are SGHRS and YFSETQ. The CDR3 DNA is TGCGCCAGCAGCGTCAGCCAAGAGACCCAGTACTTC. Translating gives CASSVSQETQYF.

The V call is TRBV7-8, the J call TRBJ1-2; a possible D gene is TRBD1 (5 bases). The germline gives CDR1 SGHVS, CDR2 FQNEAQ. V was trimmed by 1 base and J by 4 bases, leaving 16 bases between them. The CDR3 spans 16 residues. Written as DNA, the CDR3 is TGTGCCAGCAGCTTAGGGGGTTGGCAGGGCTCCTATGGCTACACCTTC. Its translation is CASSLGGWQGSYGYTF. The full variable domain, its missing parts supplied by reference TRBV7-8 and TRBJ1-2, is GAGVSQSPRYKVAKRGQDVALRCDPISGHVSLFWYQQALGQGPEFLTYFQNEAQLDKSGLPSDRFFAERPEGSVSTLKIQRTQQEDSAVYLCASSLGGWQGSYGYTFGSGTRLTVV.

Here the CDR3 reads CASSDPQGQAFF. Here the CDR3 DNA reads TGTGCCAGCAGTGATCCACAGGGGCAAGCTTTCTTT. The J gene is TRBJ1-1, the V gene TRBV6-4, with 7 bases aligning to TRBD1. Germline loops: CDR1 MRHNA, CDR2 SNTAGT. CDR3 length: 12 amino acids. Unmatched junction bases numbered 4, after V lost 3 bases and J lost 9 bases.

The rearrangement uses TRBV6-5 and TRBJ1-1; possibly TRBD1 for D (6 bases). V was cut by 10 bases and J by 1 base, with 13 bases left in between. Germline-derived CDR1 and CDR2 are MNHEY and SVGAGI. This CDR3 spans 13 amino acids. CDR3 DNA sequence: TGTGCCATATACAGGGTCTCGAACACTGAAGCTTTCTTT. Amino acid sequence: CAIYRVSNTEAFF.

V gene TRBV6-1 combines with J gene TRBJ2-3, with D maybe TRBD2 (5 bases). The CDR3 length is 15 residues. Germline CDR1 reads MNHNS; CDR2 reads SASEGT. V shed 2 bases and J shed 4 bases, with 13 bases lying between them. CDR3 sequence reads: CASSESPGVPDTQYF. The CDR3 region has the DNA TGTGCCAGCAGTGAATCCCCCGGGGTCCCAGATACGCAGTATTTT.